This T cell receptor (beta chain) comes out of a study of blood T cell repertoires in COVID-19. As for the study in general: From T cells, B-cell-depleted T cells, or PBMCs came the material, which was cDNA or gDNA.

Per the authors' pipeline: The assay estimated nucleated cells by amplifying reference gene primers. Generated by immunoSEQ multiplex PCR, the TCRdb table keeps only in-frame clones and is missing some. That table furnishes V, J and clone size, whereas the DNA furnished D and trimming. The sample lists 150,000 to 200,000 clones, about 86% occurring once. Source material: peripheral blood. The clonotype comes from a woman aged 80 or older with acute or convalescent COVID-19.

CDR3 residues: CASSPGGQSETQYF. The CDR3 DNA is TGTGCCAGCAGCCCGGGAGGGCAGTCGGAGACCCAGTACTTC. The chain combines TRBV7-2 with TRBJ2-5, with TRBD2 identical over 8 bases. The CDR3 has 14 amino acids. The ends lost 5 bases at V and 5 bases at J; junction bases unmatched: 7. Germline CDR1 reads SGHTA; CDR2 reads FQGNSA.